The clone carrying this T cell receptor (beta chain) was detected only a few times. The antigen is undetermined. TCRdb re-derived calls from the reads in MiXCR, one entry per CDR3 protein. The table records tens of thousands of distinct CDR3 sequences, 20% to 30% of them present only once. Germline CDR1 reads MNHEY; CDR2 reads SVGEGT. V was trimmed by 0 bases and J by 5 bases, leaving 16 bases between them. The CDR3 extends over 16 amino acids. This sample is part of a study of T cell repertoires in cytomegalovirus infection. Turning to the study itself: Peptides in the study included HLA-C-restricted and HLA-B-restricted CMV epitopes. Matching HLA type, along with CMV infection, was indicated by public TCR beta signatures. Study conclusions and caveats: Carriage of CMV together with the relevant HLA was identifiable through cumulative public TCR beta family frequency. HLA-C-restricted CMV clonotypes gave the most frequent clonotype in two of eight donors.

The V and J genes are TRBV6-2 or TRBV6-3 and TRBJ2-5; D gene unclear. This receptor was identified in a human donor in good health (CMV status not recorded). Some clones in this sample may be carry-over from other donors' samples. The sequencing here drew on CD8+ T cells from cultured PBMCs, taken from culture after CMV antigen stimulation. Written as DNA, the CDR3 is TGTGCCAGCAGTTACTCGATATTGGGGTCCCCTGAGACCCAGTACTTC. Amino acids: CASSYSILGSPETQYF.